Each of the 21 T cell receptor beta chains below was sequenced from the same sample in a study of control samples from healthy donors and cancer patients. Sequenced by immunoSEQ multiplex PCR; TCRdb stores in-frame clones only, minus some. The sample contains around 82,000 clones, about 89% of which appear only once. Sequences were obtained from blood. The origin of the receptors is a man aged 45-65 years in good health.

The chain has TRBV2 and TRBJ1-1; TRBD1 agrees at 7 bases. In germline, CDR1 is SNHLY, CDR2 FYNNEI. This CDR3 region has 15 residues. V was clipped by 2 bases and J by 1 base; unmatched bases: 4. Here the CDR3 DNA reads TGTGCCAGCAGTGAAAGGGAGGGGGCGAACACTGAAGCTTTCTTT. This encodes CASSEREGANTEAFF.

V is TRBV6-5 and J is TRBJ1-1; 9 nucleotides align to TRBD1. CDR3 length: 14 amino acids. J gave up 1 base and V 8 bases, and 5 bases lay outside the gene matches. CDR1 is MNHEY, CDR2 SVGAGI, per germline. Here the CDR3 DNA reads TGTGCCAGCGGCCCGGACAGGGGGAACACTGAAGCTTTCTTT. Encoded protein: CASGPDRGNTEAFF.

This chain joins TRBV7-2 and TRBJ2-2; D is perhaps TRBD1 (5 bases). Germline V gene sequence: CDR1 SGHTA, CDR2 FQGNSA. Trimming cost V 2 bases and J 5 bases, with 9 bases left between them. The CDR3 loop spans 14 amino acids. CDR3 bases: TGTGCCAGCAGCTTATCCAGGGCAACCGGGGAGCTGTTTTTT. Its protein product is CASSLSRATGELFF. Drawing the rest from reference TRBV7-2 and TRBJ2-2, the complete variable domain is GAGVSQSPSNKVTEKGKDVELRCDPISGHTALYWYRQSLGQGLEFLIYFQGNSAPDKSGLPSDRFSAERTGGSVSTLTIQRTQQEDSAVYLCASSLSRATGELFFGEGSRLTVL.

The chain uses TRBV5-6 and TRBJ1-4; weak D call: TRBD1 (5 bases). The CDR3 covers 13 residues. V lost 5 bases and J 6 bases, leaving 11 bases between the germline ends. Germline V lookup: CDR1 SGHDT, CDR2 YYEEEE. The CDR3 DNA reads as TGTGCCAGCAGTAGACAAGGGGATGAAAAACTGTTTTTT. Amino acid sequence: CASSRQGDEKLFF.

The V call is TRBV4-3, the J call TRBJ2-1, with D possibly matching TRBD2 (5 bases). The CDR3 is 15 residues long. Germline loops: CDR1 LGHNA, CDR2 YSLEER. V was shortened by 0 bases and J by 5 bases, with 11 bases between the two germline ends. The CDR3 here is CASSQDVETNNEQFF. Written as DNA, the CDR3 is TGCGCCAGCAGCCAAGATGTCGAGACTAACAATGAGCAGTTCTTC.

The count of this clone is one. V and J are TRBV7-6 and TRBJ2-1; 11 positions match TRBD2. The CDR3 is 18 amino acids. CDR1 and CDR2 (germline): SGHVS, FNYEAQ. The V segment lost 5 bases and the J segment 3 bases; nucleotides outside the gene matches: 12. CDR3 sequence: CASSRQLASGGYYNEQFF. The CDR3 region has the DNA TGTGCCAGCAGCCGGCAGCTGGCTAGCGGGGGGTACTACAATGAGCAGTTCTTC.

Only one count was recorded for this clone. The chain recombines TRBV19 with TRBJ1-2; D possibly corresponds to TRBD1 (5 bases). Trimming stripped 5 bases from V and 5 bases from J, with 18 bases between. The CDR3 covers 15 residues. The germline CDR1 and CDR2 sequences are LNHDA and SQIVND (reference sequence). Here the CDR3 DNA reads TGTGCCAGTAGTCGGGGCTCCGGGGGAATTTATGGCTACACCTTC. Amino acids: CASSRGSGGIYGYTF.

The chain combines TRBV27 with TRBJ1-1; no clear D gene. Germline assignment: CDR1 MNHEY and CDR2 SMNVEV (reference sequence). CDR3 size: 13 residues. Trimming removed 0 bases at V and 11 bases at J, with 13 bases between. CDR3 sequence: CASSLSRAVRAFF. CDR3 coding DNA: TGTGCCAGCAGTTTATCTCGGGCTGTCAGGGCTTTCTTT.

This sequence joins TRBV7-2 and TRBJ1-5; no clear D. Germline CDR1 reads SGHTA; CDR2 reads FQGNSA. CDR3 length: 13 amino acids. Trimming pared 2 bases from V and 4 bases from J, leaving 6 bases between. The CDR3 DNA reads TGTGCCAGCAGCTTAAGCGAAAATCAGCCCCAGCATTTT. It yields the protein CASSLSENQPQHF.

The CDR3 nucleotides read TGTGCCAGCCGCATCCGGGACAGGAACGAGACCCAGTACTTC. It is translated as CASRIRDRNETQYF. The rearrangement uses TRBV11-3 and TRBJ2-5; TRBD1 agrees at 8 bases. CDR1 is SGHNT, CDR2 YENEEA, per germline. This CDR3 is 14 amino acids long. The junction had 10 bases not matched to a gene; V was cut back by 8 bases and J by 5 bases.

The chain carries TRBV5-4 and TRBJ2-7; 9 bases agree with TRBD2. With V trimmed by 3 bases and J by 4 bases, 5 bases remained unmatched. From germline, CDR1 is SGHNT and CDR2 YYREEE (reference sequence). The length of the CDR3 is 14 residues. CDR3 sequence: CASSSGTSRYEQYF. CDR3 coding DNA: TGTGCCAGCAGCTCCGGGACTAGCAGGTACGAGCAGTACTTC.

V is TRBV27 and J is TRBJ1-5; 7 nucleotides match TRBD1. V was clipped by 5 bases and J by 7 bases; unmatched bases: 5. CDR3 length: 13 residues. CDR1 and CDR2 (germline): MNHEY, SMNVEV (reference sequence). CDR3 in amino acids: CASSVTGLQPQHF. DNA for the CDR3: TGTGCCAGCAGTGTGACAGGGTTGCAGCCCCAGCATTTT.

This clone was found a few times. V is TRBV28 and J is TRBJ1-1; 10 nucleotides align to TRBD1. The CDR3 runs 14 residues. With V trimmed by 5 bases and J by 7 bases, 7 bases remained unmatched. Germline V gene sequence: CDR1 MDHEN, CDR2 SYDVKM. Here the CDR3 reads CASSEGTGASEAFF. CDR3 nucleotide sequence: TGTGCCAGCAGTGAGGGGACAGGGGCAAGTGAAGCTTTCTTT. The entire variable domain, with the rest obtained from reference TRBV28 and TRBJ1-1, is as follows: DVKVTQSSRYLVKRTGEKVFLECVQDMDHENMFWYRQDPGLGLRLIYFSYDVKMKEKGDIPEGYSVSREKKERFSLILESASTNQTSMYLCASSEGTGASEAFFGQGTRLTVV.

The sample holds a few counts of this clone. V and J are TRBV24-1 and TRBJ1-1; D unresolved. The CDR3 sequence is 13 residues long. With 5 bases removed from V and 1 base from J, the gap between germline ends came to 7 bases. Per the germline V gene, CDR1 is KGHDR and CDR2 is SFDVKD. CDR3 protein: CATSGSGNTEAFF. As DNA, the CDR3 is TGTGCCACCAGTGGAAGTGGGAACACTGAAGCTTTCTTT.

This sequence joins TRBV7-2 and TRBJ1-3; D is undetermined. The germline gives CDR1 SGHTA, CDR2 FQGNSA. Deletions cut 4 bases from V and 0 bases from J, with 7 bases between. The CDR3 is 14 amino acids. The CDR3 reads CASSSPTSGNTIYF. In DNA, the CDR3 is TGTGCCAGCAGCTCCCCAACCTCTGGAAACACCATATATTTT.

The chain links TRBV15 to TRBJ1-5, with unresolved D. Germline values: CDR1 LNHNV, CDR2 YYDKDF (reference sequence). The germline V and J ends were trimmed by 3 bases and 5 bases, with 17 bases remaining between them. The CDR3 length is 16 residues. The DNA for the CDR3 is TGTGCCACCAGCAGTCTAAAAGGGTTGATCGATCAGCCCCAGCATTTT. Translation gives CATSSLKGLIDQPQHF.

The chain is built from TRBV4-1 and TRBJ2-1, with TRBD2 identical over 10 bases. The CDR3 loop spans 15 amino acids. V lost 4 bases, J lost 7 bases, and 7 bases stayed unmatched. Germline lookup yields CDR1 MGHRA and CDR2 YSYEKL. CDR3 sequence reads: CASSPRTSGGNEQFF. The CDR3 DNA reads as TGCGCCAGCAGCCCCCGGACTAGCGGTGGGAATGAGCAGTTCTTC.

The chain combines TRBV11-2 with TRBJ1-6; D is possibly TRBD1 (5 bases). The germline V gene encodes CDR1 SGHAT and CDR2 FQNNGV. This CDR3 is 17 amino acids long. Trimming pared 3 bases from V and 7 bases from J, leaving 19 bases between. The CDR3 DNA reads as TGTGCCAGCAGCTTGCCTTCCCGGGGCAGGCCCAATTCACCCCTCCACTTT. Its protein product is CASSLPSRGRPNSPLHF.

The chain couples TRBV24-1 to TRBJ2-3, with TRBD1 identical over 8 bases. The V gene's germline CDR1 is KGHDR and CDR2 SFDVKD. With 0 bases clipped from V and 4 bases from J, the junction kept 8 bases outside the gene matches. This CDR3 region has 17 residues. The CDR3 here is CATSDLQGRGHADTQYF. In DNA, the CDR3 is TGTGCCACCAGTGATTTGCAAGGCAGGGGGCATGCAGATACGCAGTATTTT.

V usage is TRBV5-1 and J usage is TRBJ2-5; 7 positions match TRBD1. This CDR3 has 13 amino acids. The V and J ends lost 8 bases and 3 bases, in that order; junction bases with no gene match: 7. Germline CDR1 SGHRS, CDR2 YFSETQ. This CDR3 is CASRGTGEETQYF. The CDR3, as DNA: TGCGCCAGTAGAGGTACAGGGGAAGAGACCCAGTACTTC.

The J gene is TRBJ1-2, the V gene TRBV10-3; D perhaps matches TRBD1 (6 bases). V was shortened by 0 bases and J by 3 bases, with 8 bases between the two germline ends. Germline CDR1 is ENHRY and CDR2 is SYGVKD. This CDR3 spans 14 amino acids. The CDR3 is CAISESSGDYGYTF. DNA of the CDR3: TGTGCCATCAGTGAGTCGTCAGGGGACTATGGCTACACCTTC.